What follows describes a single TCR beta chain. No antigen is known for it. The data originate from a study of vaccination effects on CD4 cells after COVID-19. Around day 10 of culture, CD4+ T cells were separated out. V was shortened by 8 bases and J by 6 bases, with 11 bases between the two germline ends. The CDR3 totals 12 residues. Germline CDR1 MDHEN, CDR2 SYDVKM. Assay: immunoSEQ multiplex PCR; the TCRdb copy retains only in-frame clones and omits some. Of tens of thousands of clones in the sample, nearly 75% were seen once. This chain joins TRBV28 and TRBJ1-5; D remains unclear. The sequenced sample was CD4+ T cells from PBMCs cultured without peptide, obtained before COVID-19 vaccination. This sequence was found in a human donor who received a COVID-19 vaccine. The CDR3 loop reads CASRPGGQPQHF. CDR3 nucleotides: TGTGCCAGCCGCCCTGGAGGTCAGCCCCAGCATTTT.